The 28 T cell receptor beta chains below all came from one sample that was sequenced in a study of human T cells and chemical hapten exposure. Noted time point: pre-sensitization, week 0. As for treatment: therapeutic diphenylcyclopropenone sensitization with weekly scalp DPC. A single record per CDR3 protein comes from TCRdb applying MiXCR to the RACE reads. The table records approximately 400,000 distinct CDR3 sequences, about 5.1% of them present only once. The source material was whole blood, sampled in connection with sensitization to the hapten diphenylcyclopropenone (DPC). The receptors shown here come from a woman aged 45-60 years with alopecia areata. Some clones in this sample may be carry-over from other donors' samples.

A few counts support this clonotype. This chain uses TRBV12-3 or TRBV12-4 with TRBJ1-1; D remains ambiguous. Trimming took 2 bases from V and 2 from J, leaving 9 bases between them. The CDR3 runs 14 residues. The CDR3 DNA reads TGTGCCAGCAGTTTATTGCGGGATAACACTGAAGCTTTCTTT. Translation: CASSLLRDNTEAFF.

This clonotype was found many times. One junction end does not reproduce the germline sequence, and a read error may be involved. This sequence joins TRBV12-3 or TRBV12-4 and TRBJ2-4; 11 bases align to TRBD2. The CDR3 is made up of 14 amino acids. The CDR3 sequence: CASSFSSRLAGPNF. Here the CDR3 DNA reads TGTGCCAGCAGTTTCTCTTCCAGACTAGCGGGGCCAAACTTC.

This clonotype was detected ten times or more. The chain combines TRBV28 with TRBJ1-4; D may be TRBD1 (5 bases). V was shortened by 6 bases and J by 3 bases, with 11 bases between the two germline ends. The CDR3 is made up of 14 amino acids. Germline assignment: CDR1 MDHEN and CDR2 SYDVKM. The CDR3 loop is CASRLGGANEKLFF. The CDR3, as DNA: TGTGCCAGCAGACTCGGGGGTGCTAATGAAAAACTGTTTTTT.

At least ten counts were recorded for this clonotype. The J gene is TRBJ2-3, the V gene TRBV2; 8 bases map to TRBD2. This CDR3 spans 13 amino acids. Germline loops: CDR1 SNHLY, CDR2 FYNNEI. Unmatched junction bases numbered 6, after V lost 10 bases and J lost 3 bases. CDR3 region: CAIQRGPTDTQYF. The DNA for the CDR3 is TGTGCCATTCAGCGGGGGCCGACAGATACGCAGTATTTT.

This clonotype was seen a few times. CDR3 nucleotides: TGTGCCAGCAGACCCCGGGACAGTGAAGCTTTCTTT. Amino acids: CASRPRDSEAFF. V usage is TRBV12-3 or TRBV12-4 and J usage is TRBJ1-1; TRBD1 aligns across 7 bases. The CDR3 has 12 residues. The V gene end was trimmed by 6 bases and the J gene end by 7 bases; junction bases not matched to a gene: 5.

A remark on this clonotype: The conserved phenylalanine or tryptophan normally closing the CDR3 is absent here, so this likely arose from a read error. V usage is TRBV5-1 and J usage is TRBJ1-2; D remains ambiguous. The V and J ends lost 3 bases and 6 bases respectively, with 12 bases between them. CDR3 length equals 13 residues. Germline-derived CDR1 and CDR2 are SGHRS and YFSETQ. The CDR3 nucleotides are TGCGCCAGCAGCTACTATGGACGTGATGGCTACACCATC. Translation gives CASSYYGRDGYTI.

Many counts were recorded for this clonotype. This rearrangement joins TRBV10-3 to TRBJ2-1; 8 nucleotides align to TRBD1. Germline V gene data show CDR1 as ENHRY and CDR2 as SYGVKD. The junction had 14 bases not matched to a gene; V was cut back by 7 bases and J by 6 bases. The CDR3 consists of 16 residues. The CDR3 sequence: CAIISHWTGPINEQFF. CDR3 bases: TGTGCCATCATCAGCCATTGGACAGGGCCAATCAATGAGCAGTTCTTC.

The gene calls are TRBV6-5 and TRBJ1-3, with D hard to call. In germline, CDR1 is MNHEY, CDR2 SVGAGI. The CDR3 has 15 amino acids. V lost 2 bases to trimming and J lost 0 bases, with 8 bases between them. CDR3 region: CASSYNRFSGNTIYF. CDR3 nucleotides: TGTGCCAGCAGTTACAATCGGTTCTCTGGAAACACCATATATTTT.

Only a few counts were recorded for this clonotype. This chain links TRBV12-3 or TRBV12-4 with TRBJ1-1; D possibly corresponds to TRBD1 (6 bases). The CDR3 sequence is 12 residues long. V was cut by 7 bases and J by 8 bases, with 14 bases left in between. CDR3 protein: CASIKNRAEAFF. CDR3 sequence (DNA): TGTGCCAGCATCAAGAACAGGGCCGAAGCTTTCTTT.

This clonotype was seen only a few times. V gene TRBV20-1 combines with J gene TRBJ1-6; D remains unclear. The V and J ends lost 1 base and 9 bases respectively, with 13 bases between them. The germline CDR1 and CDR2 sequences are DFQATT and SNEGSKA (reference sequence). The CDR3 runs 14 residues. Here the CDR3 reads CSARAPGILSPLHF. DNA of the CDR3: TGCAGTGCTAGAGCCCCGGGGATCCTTTCACCCCTCCACTTT.

This clonotype was observed many times. This chain connects TRBV28 to TRBJ2-5, with TRBD2 matching over 12 bases. This CDR3 spans 14 amino acids. In germline, CDR1 is MDHEN, CDR2 SYDVKM. J was trimmed by 7 bases and V by 2 bases; bases with no gene match: 2. The CDR3 region is CASSLQTSGGTQYF. Written as DNA, the CDR3 is TGTGCCAGCAGTTTACAGACTAGCGGGGGGACCCAGTACTTC.

The rearrangement links TRBV11-2 to TRBJ2-3, with 8 positions matching TRBD2. Germline V gene lookup returns CDR1 SGHAT and CDR2 FQNNGV. V lost 3 bases and J lost 2; bases outside the gene matches: 4. CDR3 size: 15 residues. The CDR3 DNA reads as TGTGCCAGCAGCTTGGCTAGCGGGTTCACAGATACGCAGTATTTT. As protein: CASSLASGFTDTQYF. Combining the CDR3 with reference TRBV11-2 and TRBJ2-3 gives the whole variable domain EAGVAQSPRYKIIEKRQSVAFWCNPISGHATLYWYQQILGQGPKLLIQFQNNGVVDDSQLPKDRFSAERLKGVDSTLKIQPAKLEDSAVYLCASSLASGFTDTQYFGPGTRLTVL.

This clonotype was recorded a few times. The CDR3 DNA sequence: TGCAGTGCTAGGAGGGACTACTACACAGATACGCAGTATTTT. This translates into CSARRDYYTDTQYF. The chain carries TRBV20-1 and TRBJ2-3; TRBD2 agrees at 7 bases. Germline CDR1 is DFQATT and CDR2 is SNEGSKA (reference sequence). The CDR3 spans 14 residues. V lost 3 bases, J lost 2 bases, and 5 bases stayed unmatched.

The chain joins TRBV13 to TRBJ2-1; D not certain. The CDR3 consists of 15 residues. V shed 1 base and J shed 0 bases, with 7 bases lying between them. Germline CDR1 PRHDT, CDR2 FYEKMQ (reference sequence). The CDR3 coding sequence is TGTGCCAGCAGCTTAGCGGAAGTCTCCTACAATGAGCAGTTCTTC. Amino acids: CASSLAEVSYNEQFF.

This chain joins TRBV29-1 and TRBJ2-2; no firm D call. The CDR3 extends over 12 amino acids. Trimming pared 2 bases from V and 5 bases from J, leaving 6 bases between. CDR1 is SQVTM and CDR2 is ANQGSEA in the germline V gene. The CDR3 DNA follows: TGCAGCGTTGAAAGGTCGACCGGGGAGCTGTTTTTT. Protein: CSVERSTGELFF.

This clonotype was picked up many times. The rearrangement uses TRBV28 and TRBJ2-1, with TRBD1 matching over 8 bases. The CDR3 is 15 amino acids. Germline V gives CDR1 MDHEN, CDR2 SYDVKM. V gave up 7 bases and J gave up 5 bases; unmatched junction bases: 10. CDR3 protein: CASTLRDRRNNEQFF. The CDR3 region has the DNA TGTGCCAGCACCCTCCGGGACAGGAGGAACAATGAGCAGTTCTTC.

This clonotype was counted only a few times. The J gene is TRBJ2-7, the V gene TRBV7-9; 9 nucleotides agree with TRBD2. CDR3 length: 17 residues. The V gene end was trimmed by 1 base and the J gene end by 0 bases; junction bases not matched to a gene: 7. In germline, CDR1 is SEHNR, CDR2 FQNEAQ (reference sequence). The CDR3 DNA reads TGTGCCAGCAGCTTAGTAACAGAGACTAGCGGCTCCTACGAGCAGTACTTC. It yields the protein CASSLVTETSGSYEQYF.

This clonotype was seen repeatedly, ten times or more. V gene TRBV14 combines with J gene TRBJ2-1; D may be TRBD2 (5 bases). Germline CDR1 is SGHDN and CDR2 is FVKESK. The CDR3 is 15 amino acids. Deletions cut 2 bases from V and 2 bases from J, with 10 bases between. CDR3 loop: CASSQPGNPYNEQFF. CDR3 sequence (DNA): TGTGCCAGCAGCCAACCGGGGAACCCCTACAATGAGCAGTTCTTC.

The V and J genes are TRBV7-9 and TRBJ1-4; D call uncertain. The V end lost 5 bases, the J end lost 6 bases, and 13 bases lay between the germline ends. CDR3 length: 14 amino acids. Germline lookup yields CDR1 SEHNR and CDR2 FQNEAQ (reference sequence). The CDR3 nucleotides are TGTGCCAGCAGCCCGACGGGCAGGCATGAAAAACTGTTTTTT. This encodes CASSPTGRHEKLFF.

This clonotype has a handful of counts. The chain links TRBV7-8 to TRBJ1-1; D is uncertain. Looked up from germline, CDR1 is SGHVS and CDR2 is FQNEAQ. The V end lost 8 bases, the J end lost 3 bases, and 22 bases lay between the germline ends. The CDR3 totals 16 residues. The CDR3 region has the DNA TGTGCCAGCTCACCTGCATCCTCCGCCAGGCACACTGAAGCTTTCTTT. This translates into CASSPASSARHTEAFF.

This clonotype turned up a few times. V usage is TRBV29-1 and J usage is TRBJ2-5; 13 bases align to TRBD2. Trimming cost V 1 base and J 3 bases; bases outside gene matches: 5. There are 16 residues in the CDR3. Germline-derived CDR1 and CDR2 are SQVTM and ANQGSEA. For the CDR3, the DNA is TGCAGCGTTGAAGGGCGGGGACTAGCGGGAAAAGAGACCCAGTACTTC. Protein: CSVEGRGLAGKETQYF.

This clonotype was counted many times. This chain links TRBV24-1 with TRBJ1-5; D is possibly TRBD1 (6 bases). The CDR3 totals 14 residues. The V gene's germline CDR1 is KGHDR and CDR2 SFDVKD. V was pared by 4 bases and J by 4 bases, with 10 bases between. CDR3 DNA sequence: TGTGCCACCAGTGACTCCGACAGGAATCAGCCCCAGCATTTT. The encoded protein is CATSDSDRNQPQHF.

V gene TRBV12-3 or TRBV12-4 combines with J gene TRBJ1-5; TRBD1 might be the D (5 bases). Trimming removed 5 bases at V and 4 bases at J, with 12 bases between. The CDR3 length is 14 residues. CDR3 in amino acids: CASSPIRENQPQHF. The CDR3 DNA reads as TGTGCCAGCAGTCCAATCAGGGAAAATCAGCCCCAGCATTTT.

The table lists this clonotype with many counts. V and J are TRBV20-1 and TRBJ2-3, with D perhaps matching TRBD2 (6 bases). Germline V lookup: CDR1 DFQATT, CDR2 SNEGSKA (reference sequence). This CDR3 has 11 amino acids. The V gene lost 3 bases and the J gene lost 11 bases, with 12 bases spanning the gap. In nucleotides, the CDR3 is TGCAGTGCTAGGGCACGGGAGAAGCAGTATTTT. Protein sequence: CSARAREKQYF.

The chain combines TRBV27 with TRBJ2-3; 8 bases are shared with TRBD1. Trimming removed 6 bases from V and 8 bases from J; junction bases left unmatched: 13. This CDR3 has 15 amino acids. The germline CDR1 and CDR2 sequences are MNHEY and SMNVEV (reference sequence). The CDR3 DNA reads TGTGCCAGCAGCCCCGGACAGGGCCTGCGGCTTACGCAGTATTTT. Protein sequence: CASSPGQGLRLTQYF.

Ten or more counts support this clonotype. This sequence joins TRBV7-9 and TRBJ2-1, with TRBD2 matching over 9 bases. From germline, CDR1 is SEHNR and CDR2 FQNEAQ (reference sequence). The CDR3 is made up of 15 amino acids. V lost 5 bases and J lost 4; bases outside the gene matches: 6. CDR3 DNA: TGTGCCAGCAGCCCTAGCGGGACGGTTTACAATGAGCAGTTCTTC. Encoded protein: CASSPSGTVYNEQFF.

The chain joins TRBV28 to TRBJ2-1; no clear D. Deletions cut 6 bases from V and 2 bases from J, with 14 bases between. The CDR3 contains 15 residues. Germline CDR1 and CDR2: MDHEN and SYDVKM. CDR3 sequence reads: CASSPRAGAYNEQFF. The CDR3 nucleotides read TGTGCCAGCAGCCCAAGGGCAGGTGCCTACAATGAGCAGTTCTTC. Using reference TRBV28 and TRBJ2-1 for the parts outside the CDR3, the full variable domain is DVKVTQSSRYLVKRTGEKVFLECVQDMDHENMFWYRQDPGLGLRLIYFSYDVKMKEKGDIPEGYSVSREKKERFSLILESASTNQTSMYLCASSPRAGAYNEQFFGPGTRLTVL.

In its sample, this clonotype was seen many times. The chain is built from TRBV10-3 and TRBJ2-3, with a tentative D call TRBD2 (7 bases). CDR3 length: 14 amino acids. V was cut by 6 bases and J by 5 bases, with 15 bases left in between. Germline CDR1 ENHRY, CDR2 SYGVKD. The CDR3 DNA is TGTGCCATCAGCCCCCTAGGGGGGGGAGATACGCAGTATTTT. Translating gives CAISPLGGGDTQYF.